This TCR beta chain was captured by sequencing in a study of T cells in Graves' hyperthyroidism and ophthalmopathy. Findings of the study overall: Most thyroid clonotypes that were expanded above 0.001 also turned up in blood.

Trimming removed 1 base at V and 0 bases at J, with 4 bases between. CDR3 size: 13 residues. The germline gives CDR1 MDHEN, CDR2 SYDVKM. Diagnostic decisions used clinical symptoms, serum thyroxine and TRAb, thyroid ultrasound and orbital computed tomography. Amplification of TCR beta CDR3 regions was performed using RNA transcripts as template. HTBI primers drove first-round RT-PCR of the TCR CDR3. TCRdb used MiXCR to reprocess the multiplex PCR reads, holding one entry per CDR3 protein. Of about 250,000 distinct CDR3 sequences in the sample, roughly 15% are singletons; the top ten hold over 30%. This clonotype was detected many times. The antigen is not known.

This sequence originates from a woman aged 45-60 years with Graves' hyperthyroidism that later progressed to Graves' ophthalmopathy. The chain links TRBV28 to TRBJ2-7; D gene unclear. Sequenced input: blood. As DNA, the CDR3 is TGTGCCAGCAGTTTATTCGTCTCCTACGAGCAGTACTTC. It specifies CASSLFVSYEQYF.